The 18 T cell receptor beta chains below come from one sample, sequenced in a study of CD8 T cells in ankylosing spondylitis. The study's findings and limits: Roughly eight highly homologous variants formed a TCR beta motif that appeared characteristic of ankylosing spondylitis blood.

TCRdb reprocessed the 5' RACE reads with MiXCR, giving one entry per CDR3 protein. Of fewer than 550,000 distinct CDR3 sequences listed, roughly 5.3% are singletons. No cognate antigen is known for these TCRs. The material sequenced was blood, either unsorted or a sorted T cell fraction (not recorded which). These receptor sequences come from a male donor with ankylosing spondylitis.

This rearrangement joins TRBV7-2 to TRBJ2-3; a possible D gene is TRBD1 (6 bases). Trimming pared 1 base from V and 1 base from J, leaving 12 bases between. The CDR3 covers 16 residues. Germline values: CDR1 SGHTA, CDR2 FQGNSA. The CDR3 DNA sequence: TGTGCCAGCAGCTTAGGGGTCTGGGGGCGCACAGATACGCAGTATTTT. Its translation is CASSLGVWGRTDTQYF.

Ten or more counts support this clonotype. This chain connects TRBV6-1 to TRBJ1-1; 7 nucleotides align to TRBD1. This CDR3 has 15 residues. Per germline, CDR1 MNHNS and CDR2 SASEGT. V shed 8 bases and J 3 bases; nucleotides not matched to a gene: 12. The CDR3 DNA is TGTGCCAGCGGGCACCCGACAGGGTATGACACTGAAGCTTTCTTT. The encoded protein is CASGHPTGYDTEAFF.

This clonotype has at least ten counts. The rearrangement joins TRBV21-1 to TRBJ2-7; the DNA was not used to check the table's D call, TRBD1. TRBV21-1 is marked as a pseudogene. The CDR3 length is 13 residues. CDR3: CAIPDRGCYEQYF. The DNA of the CDR3 is TGTGCCATCCCGGACAGGGGGTGCTACGAGCAGTACTTC.

This clonotype has ten or more counts. The chain recombines TRBV6-6 with TRBJ1-1; D unresolved. Germline V CDR1 and CDR2: MNHNY, SVGAGI (reference sequence). This CDR3 contains 12 residues. Trimming pared 6 bases from V and 4 bases from J, leaving 9 bases between. The CDR3 nucleotides are TGTGCCAGCAGCCATCGGGCCACTGAAGCTTTCTTT. It yields the protein CASSHRATEAFF.

This clonotype was recorded a few times. The V and J genes are TRBV7-9 and TRBJ2-2; the D gene is possibly TRBD1 (5 bases). Between the trimmed V and J ends, which lost 3 bases and 5 bases, there was a span of 10 bases. CDR1 and CDR2 from the germline V gene are SEHNR and FQNEAQ (reference sequence). The CDR3 totals 14 residues. This chain's CDR3 is CASSLDIWTGELFF. The CDR3 DNA reads TGTGCCAGCAGCTTGGACATTTGGACCGGGGAGCTGTTTTTT.

This clonotype was recorded many times. The V and J genes are TRBV6-2 or TRBV6-3 and TRBJ2-7, with unresolved D. The germline V gene has CDR1 MNHEY and CDR2 SVGEGT. V dropped 4 bases and J dropped 2 bases, with 9 bases sitting between them. This CDR3 spans 13 amino acids. CDR3 DNA sequence: TGTGCCAGCAGTTCGCTAGAGGCCTACGAGCAGTACTTC. Protein: CASSSLEAYEQYF.

This clonotype has ten or more counts. The CDR3 nucleotides read TGCGCCAGCAGCGGCGACCTAGCGGGAAACACAGATACGCAGTATTTT. Its protein is CASSGDLAGNTDTQYF. This chain connects TRBV5-1 to TRBJ2-3, with 9 bases matching TRBD2. The CDR3 runs 16 residues. After removal of 4 bases from V and 2 bases from J, the junction contained 8 bases not matched to a gene. Germline lookup yields CDR1 SGHRS and CDR2 YFSETQ.

Points on this clonotype: A much larger clone lies a single base off, so this may be a read error. The chain carries TRBV28 and TRBJ2-5; 8 positions agree with TRBD1. The CDR3 contains 13 residues. V was pared by 7 bases and J by 4 bases, with 5 bases of the junction left unmatched. Germline V gene data show CDR1 as MDHEN and CDR2 as SYDVKM. CDR3 bases: TGTGCCAGCAATCAGGGGGCTTCAGAGACCCAGTACTTC. The encoded protein is CASNQGASETQYF.

This clonotype was counted many times. The V and J genes are TRBV7-2 and TRBJ1-1, with no clear D. CDR1 is SGHTA and CDR2 is FQGNSA in the germline V gene. Trimming left V 3 bases short and J 6 bases short, with 14 bases between. CDR3 length: 14 residues. The CDR3 protein is CASSFRLPGAEAFF. The CDR3 coding sequence is TGTGCCAGCAGCTTCCGGCTGCCAGGTGCTGAAGCTTTCTTT.

This clonotype has a count of ten or more. This chain joins TRBV7-9 and TRBJ1-2, with D unclear. Germline CDR1 is SEHNR and CDR2 is FQNEAQ (reference sequence). The V and J ends lost 4 bases and 8 bases respectively, with 14 bases between them. The CDR3 covers 13 residues. The CDR3 here is CASSSGLGNGYTF. CDR3 DNA: TGTGCCAGCAGCTCCGGTTTGGGTAACGGCTACACCTTC. The variable domain in full, completed from reference TRBV7-9 and TRBJ1-2, reads DTGVSQNPRHKITKRGQNVTFRCDPISEHNRLYWYRQTLGQGPEFLTYFQNEAQLEKSRLLSDRFSAERPKGSFSTLEIQRTEQGDSAMYLCASSSGLGNGYTFGSGTRLTVV.

This clonotype was detected ten times or more. The chain joins TRBV12-3 or TRBV12-4 to TRBJ2-7, with TRBD1 matching 9 bases. This CDR3 is 14 amino acids long. The ends lost 5 bases at V and 6 bases at J; junction bases unmatched: 8. The CDR3 DNA is TGTGCCAGCAGTACCTCGGACAGGGGTGGCGAGCAGTACTTC. Translation gives CASSTSDRGGEQYF.

The sample holds many counts of this clonotype. This chain links TRBV7-2 with TRBJ2-1, with 12 bases matching TRBD2. Trimming removed 4 bases from V and 15 bases from J; junction bases left unmatched: 4. This CDR3 region has 12 residues. Germline V lookup: CDR1 SGHTA, CDR2 FQGNSA. The CDR3 reads CASSSSGRVPFF. CDR3 coding DNA: TGTGCCAGCAGCTCTAGCGGGAGGGTTCCGTTCTTC.

The CDR3 reads CASSFGQGAFYEQYF. The CDR3 bases are TGTGCCAGCAGCTTCGGACAGGGGGCGTTTTACGAGCAGTACTTC. The rearrangement uses TRBV7-2 and TRBJ2-7; TRBD1 matches 11 bases. Germline V gene data show CDR1 as SGHTA and CDR2 as FQGNSA. The CDR3 contains 15 residues. J lost 4 bases, V lost 3 bases, and 5 bases had no gene match.

This clonotype was found many times. The V and J genes are TRBV9 and TRBJ2-3, with a possible D match to TRBD1 (5 bases). V dropped 0 bases and J dropped 3 bases, with 8 bases sitting between them. Germline loops: CDR1 SGDLS, CDR2 YYNGEE. This CDR3 comprises 14 residues. The CDR3 bases are TGTGCCAGCAGCGTAGCTGGGGCGACAGATACGCAGTATTTT. Translation gives CASSVAGATDTQYF.

This clonotype came up many times. The rearrangement uses TRBV20-1 and TRBJ2-4, with D uncertain. The CDR3 length is 14 residues. Germline loops: CDR1 DFQATT, CDR2 SNEGSKA (reference sequence). V lost 6 bases to trimming and J lost 0 bases, with 12 bases between them. CDR3 bases: TGCAGTGCCATAGCCGCGGTAGCCAAAAACATTCAGTACTTC. This codes for CSAIAAVAKNIQYF.

This clonotype has a handful of counts. The chain joins TRBV4-1 to TRBJ2-1, with TRBD2 matching 11 bases. Germline trimming cut 2 bases from V and 8 bases from J; bases unmatched to any gene: 8. This CDR3 region has 16 residues. Germline CDR1 MGHRA, CDR2 YSYEKL. CDR3 DNA sequence: TGCGCCAGCAGCCAAATTAGCGGGAGGGCCGAGGATGAGCAGTTCTTC. It encodes CASSQISGRAEDEQFF.

The sample holds a few counts of this clonotype. The V call is TRBV11-2, the J call TRBJ2-5, with D possibly TRBD1 on 5 matching bases. V lost 2 bases, J lost 1 base, and 14 bases lay in between. This CDR3 is 16 amino acids long. The V gene's germline CDR1 is SGHAT and CDR2 FQNNGV. The CDR3 protein is CASSLRFLRGQETQYF. CDR3 sequence (DNA): TGTGCCAGCAGCTTAAGATTCCTAAGGGGCCAAGAGACCCAGTACTTC.

This clonotype was observed many times. V and J are TRBV7-9 and TRBJ1-4; 7 positions agree with TRBD1. V shed 2 bases and J 3 bases; nucleotides not matched to a gene: 3. The CDR3 contains 15 residues. CDR1 and CDR2 (germline): SEHNR, FQNEAQ (reference sequence). The CDR3 DNA follows: TGTGCCAGCAGCTTATTACAGGGGTCTAATGAAAAACTGTTTTTT. Translation gives CASSLLQGSNEKLFF.